This paragraph reports one TCR beta chain. This entry belongs to a study of Graves' ophthalmopathy and Graves' hyperthyroidism. The source of the PBMCs was less than 12 ml of fresh peripheral blood. Germline V gene sequence: CDR1 SGDLS, CDR2 YYNGEE. V was shortened by 4 bases and J by 2 bases, with 16 bases between the two germline ends. The CDR3 extends over 15 amino acids. The authors amplified TCR beta CDR3 regions, and they did so from RNA transcripts for repertoire sequencing. First-round RT-PCR relied on HTBI primers, and a second-round multiplex PCR came next. Using its own MiXCR run on the multiplex PCR reads, TCRdb lists one record per CDR3 protein. The table records about 740,000 distinct CDR3 sequences, roughly 40% of them present only once.

The sequence was collected from an adult man with Graves' ophthalmopathy. The sample comprised peripheral blood. The chain has TRBV9 and TRBJ2-7; maybe TRBD1 (5 bases). In DNA, the CDR3 is TGTGCCAGCAGCCCAGAGTTGGACAAGCCCTACGAGCAGTACTTC. Amino acid sequence: CASSPELDKPYEQYF.